Shown below are 26 T cell receptor beta chains from a single sample sequenced in a study of PD-1 blockade in classical Hodgkin lymphoma (dated by TCRdb to about 2020). In light of the paper, this sample's time point label describes: cycle 4 day 1 (C4D1), after more than five weeks of nivolumab. All trial patients had relapsed after autologous stem cell transplantation, with cohorts A, B and C differing in prior brentuximab vedotin exposure. The library was built by means of the immunoSEQ multiplex PCR assay. The table comes from immuneACCESS by way of TCRdb, which keeps in-frame sequences with V and J called. Part of the clones is missing from these tables; in studies checked, under half for an unresolved V gene and the rest for unknown reasons. The sample table shows roughly 100,000 clones, and around nine tenths are seen once. The leading ten clones occupy around 20% of the sample. The specimen comprised peripheral blood mononuclear cells (PBMCs), sampled before the fourth cycle of nivolumab. All receptors come from a human donor with classical Hodgkin lymphoma.

The chain is built from TRBV11-2 and TRBJ1-1, with D tentatively TRBD1 (5 bases). Germline CDR1 and CDR2: SGHAT and FQNNGV. V gave up 6 bases and J gave up 1 base, with 18 bases separating them. The CDR3 runs 16 residues. CDR3 in amino acids: CASRLRPFGQNTEAFF. The CDR3 DNA reads as TGTGCCAGCAGACTAAGACCTTTTGGACAGAACACTGAAGCTTTCTTT.

V gene TRBV19 combines with J gene TRBJ2-7; D unclear. From germline, CDR1 is LNHDA and CDR2 SQIVND (reference sequence). This CDR3 is 16 amino acids long. The V end lost 7 bases, the J end lost 0 bases, and 19 bases lay between the germline ends. The DNA for the CDR3 is TGTGCCAGTACCCAGACCTGGCGGATTAGCTCCTACGAGCAGTACTTC. This codes for CASTQTWRISSYEQYF.

The chain couples TRBV28 to TRBJ1-2, with 10 bases fitting TRBD1. Trimming removed 7 bases from V and 5 bases from J; junction bases left unmatched: 10. CDR1 is MDHEN, CDR2 SYDVKM, per germline. The CDR3 loop spans 15 amino acids. CDR3 amino acids: CASTPSRDRGYGYTF. The CDR3 DNA follows: TGTGCCAGCACCCCCAGCCGGGACAGGGGTTATGGCTACACCTTC.

This clone was detected only once. J is TRBJ2-7 and V is TRBV10-1; 7 nucleotides match TRBD2. The V gene end was trimmed by 9 bases and the J gene end by 1 base; junction bases not matched to a gene: 15. This CDR3 has 16 amino acids. The germline gives CDR1 WNHNN, CDR2 SYGVQD (reference sequence). In nucleotides, the CDR3 is TGCGCCAGTAGAGCGGGAACCCAGAGATCTTCCTACGAGCAGTACTTC. Translating it yields CASRAGTQRSSYEQYF.

The rearrangement links TRBV11-2 to TRBJ2-7, with D possibly called TRBD1 or TRBD2 (6 bases each). Germline V gene sequence: CDR1 SGHAT, CDR2 FQNNGV. Between the trimmed V and J ends, which lost 8 bases and 0 bases, there was a span of 11 bases. CDR3 length: 13 residues. The CDR3 region is CASGGGISYEQYF. The CDR3 DNA sequence: TGTGCCAGCGGGGGCGGGATCTCCTACGAGCAGTACTTC.

This sequence joins TRBV28 and TRBJ2-1, with 10 positions matching TRBD1. The CDR3 consists of 17 residues. With 5 bases clipped from V and 7 bases from J, the junction kept 14 bases outside the gene matches. The germline gives CDR1 MDHEN, CDR2 SYDVKM. CDR3 loop: CASSPNLRQGASNEQFF. CDR3 nucleotide sequence: TGTGCCAGCAGTCCCAACCTAAGACAGGGGGCTAGTAATGAGCAGTTCTTC.

The chain is built from TRBV4-1 and TRBJ2-4; 12 nucleotides agree with TRBD2. The trim removed 0 bases at V and 2 bases at J, leaving 2 bases unmatched. The CDR3 is 17 residues long. CDR1 and CDR2 from the germline V gene are MGHRA and YSYEKL. CDR3 DNA sequence: TGCGCCAGCAGCCAAGAACTAGCGGGAGGAACCAAAAACATTCAGTACTTC. Amino acids: CASSQELAGGTKNIQYF.

This sequence joins TRBV25-1 and TRBJ2-7; unclear D gene. The CDR3 runs 14 residues. The germline CDR1 and CDR2 sequences are MGHDK and SYGVNS. V lost 5 bases to trimming and J lost 0 bases, with 11 bases between them. CDR3 region: CASSSRADSYEQYF. DNA for the CDR3: TGTGCCAGCAGTAGTCGGGCAGACTCCTACGAGCAGTACTTC.

This clone was detected only once. V is TRBV2 and J is TRBJ1-2, with 7 bases aligning to TRBD1. J gave up 8 bases and V 7 bases, and 13 bases lay outside the gene matches. Germline V gene lookup returns CDR1 SNHLY and CDR2 FYNNEI. This CDR3 has 14 residues. The CDR3 loop reads CASTTGRGDVGYTF. The CDR3 nucleotides are TGTGCCAGCACGACAGGGCGGGGGGACGTGGGCTACACCTTC.

The V gene is TRBV9, the J gene TRBJ2-7, with no clear D. This CDR3 is built from 15 residues. Per the germline V gene, CDR1 is SGDLS and CDR2 is YYNGEE. Trimming took off 0 bases at V and 0 bases at J, with 10 bases between the two ends. DNA of the CDR3: TGTGCCAGCAGCGTAGATGCGGATAGCTCCTACGAGCAGTACTTC. Translating it yields CASSVDADSSYEQYF.

The chain is built from TRBV28 and TRBJ1-1; D call uncertain. Trimming pared 5 bases from V and 1 base from J, leaving 8 bases between. The germline V gene encodes CDR1 MDHEN and CDR2 SYDVKM. The CDR3 runs to 13 residues. The CDR3 DNA is TGTGCCAGCAGTCCCCCAGGGAACACTGAAGCTTTCTTT. Residues: CASSPPGNTEAFF. Full variable domain (missing parts from reference TRBV28 and TRBJ1-1): DVKVTQSSRYLVKRTGEKVFLECVQDMDHENMFWYRQDPGLGLRLIYFSYDVKMKEKGDIPEGYSVSREKKERFSLILESASTNQTSMYLCASSPPGNTEAFFGQGTRLTVV.

In DNA, the CDR3 is TGTGCCAGCAGCTTTAACTATGGGACAGGGAATGAAAAACTGTTTTTT. Residues: CASSFNYGTGNEKLFF. V gene TRBV5-6 combines with J gene TRBJ1-4; TRBD1 aligns across 9 bases. V shed 2 bases and J 5 bases; nucleotides not matched to a gene: 7. Germline lookup yields CDR1 SGHDT and CDR2 YYEEEE. CDR3 length: 16 amino acids.

This clone was seen once. The chain carries TRBV5-1 and TRBJ2-7, with 13 bases that match TRBD2. From germline, CDR1 is SGHRS and CDR2 YFSETQ. CDR3 length: 16 amino acids. V was pared by 4 bases and J by 2 bases, with 6 bases of the junction left unmatched. CDR3 sequence: CASSGGLAGVAYEQYF. The CDR3 nucleotides are TGCGCCAGCAGCGGCGGACTAGCGGGAGTTGCCTACGAGCAGTACTTC.

The genes are TRBV27 and TRBJ1-5; D unclear. Germline CDR1 MNHEY, CDR2 SMNVEV (reference sequence). The CDR3 contains 18 residues. Deletions cut 4 bases from V and 1 base from J, with 20 bases between. CDR3: CASSWNTPREASNQPQHF. Written as DNA, the CDR3 is TGTGCCAGCAGTTGGAATACCCCGAGAGAAGCCAGCAATCAGCCCCAGCATTTT.

The genes are TRBV7-2 and TRBJ2-5, with D possibly being TRBD1 (5 bases). Germline V gene data show CDR1 as SGHTA and CDR2 as FQGNSA. V lost 5 bases and J 2 bases, leaving 12 bases between the germline ends. CDR3 length equals 14 residues. The CDR3 DNA sequence: TGTGCCAGCAGCCTCCGACAGAAACAAGAGACCCAGTACTTC. Translating gives CASSLRQKQETQYF.

This chain's CDR3 is CASSHDSNQPQHF. As DNA, the CDR3 is TGTGCCAGCAGCCATGATAGCAATCAGCCCCAGCATTTT. The V gene is TRBV28, the J gene TRBJ1-5; unclear D gene. Germline V gives CDR1 MDHEN, CDR2 SYDVKM. The CDR3 contains 13 residues. Trimming left V 6 bases short and J 0 bases short, with 6 bases between.

The J gene is TRBJ2-2, the V gene TRBV29-1, with TRBD2 matching 7 bases. With 8 bases clipped from V and 2 bases from J, the junction kept 5 bases outside the gene matches. The CDR3 runs 13 residues. The germline CDR1 and CDR2 sequences are SQVTM and ANQGSEA. CDR3 loop: CSCGSLNTGELFF. In DNA, the CDR3 is TGCAGCTGCGGGAGTTTAAACACCGGGGAGCTGTTTTTT.

J is TRBJ2-3 and V is TRBV6-4; TRBD2 matches at 11 bases. With 3 bases clipped from V and 3 bases from J, the junction kept 5 bases outside the gene matches. CDR1 is MRHNA and CDR2 is SNTAGT in the germline V gene. The CDR3 spans 16 residues. This chain's CDR3 is CASSERASGRTDTQYF. In nucleotides, the CDR3 is TGTGCCAGCAGTGAAAGGGCTAGCGGGAGGACAGATACGCAGTATTTT.

This chain joins TRBV7-6 and TRBJ2-2; D is unresolved. This CDR3 is 16 amino acids long. Germline CDR1 reads SGHVS; CDR2 reads FNYEAQ. The ends were cut back, 1 base at V and 4 bases at J, with 13 bases in the middle. The CDR3 protein is CASSLGHPPPTGELFF. As DNA, the CDR3 is TGTGCCAGCAGCTTAGGGCACCCCCCGCCCACCGGGGAGCTGTTTTTT.

The CDR3 here is CASSRPTGEPYNEQFF. The CDR3 DNA reads TGCGCCAGCAGCCGTCCTACAGGGGAGCCCTACAATGAGCAGTTCTTC. The gene calls are TRBV5-1 and TRBJ2-1; TRBD1 matches 7 bases. Germline CDR1 is SGHRS and CDR2 is YFSETQ. The V segment lost 4 bases and the J segment 2 bases; nucleotides outside the gene matches: 9. The CDR3 consists of 16 residues.

V is TRBV14 and J is TRBJ1-1; TRBD1 is a possible D gene (6 bases). Germline loops: CDR1 SGHDN, CDR2 FVKESK. With 4 bases removed from V and 1 base from J, the gap between germline ends came to 10 bases. The CDR3 extends over 14 amino acids. Here the CDR3 reads CASSPGEGNTEAFF. CDR3 DNA: TGTGCCAGCAGCCCAGGGGAGGGGAACACTGAAGCTTTCTTT.

The rearrangement joins TRBV7-2 to TRBJ2-2; either TRBD1 or TRBD2 may fit D (5 bases each). The CDR3 length is 15 residues. V lost 5 bases to trimming and J lost 5 bases, with 15 bases between them. Germline CDR1 reads SGHTA; CDR2 reads FQGNSA. The CDR3 DNA follows: TGTGCCAGCAGCCGCGCCACAGGAGGAACCGGGGAGCTGTTTTTT. Its protein is CASSRATGGTGELFF. The whole variable domain, remainder taken from reference TRBV7-2 and TRBJ2-2, is GAGVSQSPSNKVTEKGKDVELRCDPISGHTALYWYRQSLGQGLEFLIYFQGNSAPDKSGLPSDRFSAERTGGSVSTLTIQRTQQEDSAVYLCASSRATGGTGELFFGEGSRLTVL.

V and J are TRBV28 and TRBJ2-2, with TRBD2 identical over 9 bases. V was clipped by 3 bases and J by 6 bases; unmatched bases: 8. CDR3 length: 16 amino acids. Germline V gene data show CDR1 as MDHEN and CDR2 as SYDVKM. DNA of the CDR3: TGTGCCAGCAGTTTTGTCAGCGGGAGGACTCCCGGGGAGCTGTTTTTT. It yields the protein CASSFVSGRTPGELFF.

V usage is TRBV19 and J usage is TRBJ2-7; 10 nucleotides match TRBD1. Germline trimming cut 5 bases from V and 2 bases from J; bases unmatched to any gene: 3. Germline V CDR1 and CDR2: LNHDA, SQIVND (reference sequence). The CDR3 runs 14 residues. The CDR3 is CASSPGQGAYEQYF. Here the CDR3 DNA reads TGTGCCAGTAGTCCAGGACAGGGGGCCTACGAGCAGTACTTC.

V usage is TRBV10-3 and J usage is TRBJ1-1; the D is unclear. Germline assignment: CDR1 ENHRY and CDR2 SYGVKD. The CDR3 consists of 15 residues. V was clipped by 0 bases and J by 0 bases, with 8 bases between them. The CDR3 reads CAISESSRMNTEAFF. For the CDR3, the DNA is TGTGCCATCAGTGAGTCGAGCAGGATGAACACTGAAGCTTTCTTT.

This clone was observed a few times. The rearrangement joins TRBV6-1 to TRBJ2-1; 11 bases are shared with TRBD1. J gave up 6 bases and V 7 bases, and 5 bases lay outside the gene matches. The CDR3 runs to 14 residues. The germline gives CDR1 MNHNS, CDR2 SASEGT. CDR3 sequence: CASNPGTGGNEQFF. Here the CDR3 DNA reads TGTGCCAGCAACCCGGGGACAGGGGGCAATGAGCAGTTCTTC.